The rows below give T cell receptor beta chains drawn from one sample of a study of cytomegalovirus exposure and HLA in healthy donors. Measured with immunoSEQ multiplex PCR; TCRdb has only the in-frame clones, and not every one. Of some 130,000 clones listed, over 60% are singletons. Sequenced material: PBMCs. The origin of the receptors is a young man in good health and CMV-seronegative. The CDR3 runs from the conserved cysteine through the conserved F or W. The D gene is left open where the match is weak. Part of the rows lack a size; the others show once, few, many or a class for expanded clones.

V gene: TRBV30
J gene: TRBJ1-1
D gene: .
CDR3 length: 13
clone size: few
CDR3 DNA: TGTGCCTGGAGGCGGGCGGTGAACACTGAAGCTTTCTTT
CDR3 protein: CAWRRAVNTEAFF

V gene: TRBV7-2
J gene: TRBJ2-5
D gene: TRBD1
CDR3 length: 13
clone size: few
CDR3 DNA: TGTGCCAGCTCTGACAGGGTCGAAGAGACCCAGTACTTC
CDR3 protein: CASSDRVEETQYF

V gene: TRBV27
J gene: TRBJ2-7
D gene: TRBD1
CDR3 length: 14
clone size: .
CDR3 DNA: TGTGCCAGCAGCGCCGGGACAGGTGCCTACGAGCAGTACTTC
CDR3 protein: CASSAGTGAYEQYF

V gene: TRBV6-5
J gene: TRBJ2-1
D gene: .
CDR3 length: 15
clone size: .
CDR3 DNA: TGTGCCAGCAGTTACAGAGGGATTTCCTACAATGAGCAGTTCTTC
CDR3 protein: CASSYRGISYNEQFF

V gene: TRBV28
J gene: TRBJ2-2
D gene: .
CDR3 length: 15
clone size: .
CDR3 DNA: TGTGCCAGCAGTTTGGGGGGATTGGGAACCGGGGAGCTGTTTTTT
CDR3 protein: CASSLGGLGTGELFF

V gene: TRBV29-1
J gene: TRBJ1-1
D gene: .
CDR3 length: 13
clone size: .
CDR3 DNA: TGCAGCGTTGAAGGTGGCACGAACACTGAAGCTTTCTTT
CDR3 protein: CSVEGGTNTEAFF

V gene: TRBV6-7
J gene: TRBJ2-5
D gene: TRBD1
CDR3 length: 15
clone size: .
CDR3 DNA: TGTGCCAGCCGTAAACAGGGGACCCTTCAAGAGACCCAGTACTTC
CDR3 protein: CASRKQGTLQETQYF

V gene: TRBV6-5
J gene: TRBJ2-1
D gene: TRBD2
CDR3 length: 14
clone size: .
CDR3 DNA: TGTGCCAGCCACGGCGGTAGCGGGAGCAATGAGCAGTTCTTC
CDR3 protein: CASHGGSGSNEQFF

V gene: TRBV4-2
J gene: TRBJ1-4
D gene: .
CDR3 length: 16
clone size: few
CDR3 DNA: TGTGCCAGCAGCCAAGAAGGAAGGAGGGGCCATGAAAAACTGTTTTTT
CDR3 protein: CASSQEGRRGHEKLFF

V gene: TRBV29-1
J gene: TRBJ2-5
D gene: .
CDR3 length: 14
clone size: few
CDR3 DNA: TGCAGCGTCAATCGCGGACAGCTCCAAGAGACCCAGTACTTC
CDR3 protein: CSVNRGQLQETQYF

V gene: TRBV11-1
J gene: TRBJ2-3
D gene: TRBD1
CDR3 length: 14
clone size: .
CDR3 DNA: TGTGCCAGCAGCCCGGGACAGGGGACAGATACGCAGTATTTT
CDR3 protein: CASSPGQGTDTQYF

V gene: TRBV29-1
J gene: TRBJ1-1
D gene: TRBD1
CDR3 length: 13
clone size: .
CDR3 DNA: TGCAGCGTACAGGGGACTTCTATTCTAGAAGCTTTCTTT
CDR3 protein: CSVQGTSILEAFF

V gene: TRBV5-1
J gene: TRBJ2-2
D gene: .
CDR3 length: 16
clone size: .
CDR3 DNA: TGCGCCAGCAGCTTGAGTCGTGACATTGGCACCGGGGAGCTGTTTTTT
CDR3 protein: CASSLSRDIGTGELFF

V gene: TRBV7-6
J gene: TRBJ1-4
D gene: .
CDR3 length: 14
clone size: .
CDR3 DNA: TGTGCCAGCAGCGTGCCTGGGCGAGGGGAAAAACTGTTTTTT
CDR3 protein: CASSVPGRGEKLFF

V gene: TRBV29-1
J gene: TRBJ2-1
D gene: .
CDR3 length: 14
clone size: .
CDR3 DNA: TGCAGCGTTGTAAATAGCGGCTCCTACAATGAGCAGTTCTTC
CDR3 protein: CSVVNSGSYNEQFF

V gene: TRBV5-4
J gene: TRBJ2-3
D gene: TRBD2
CDR3 length: 16
clone size: .
CDR3 DNA: TGTGCCAGCAGCTTTAGACTAGCGGTACCCACAGATACGCAGTATTTT
CDR3 protein: CASSFRLAVPTDTQYF

V gene: TRBV30
J gene: TRBJ2-7
D gene: TRBD1
CDR3 length: 14
clone size: .
CDR3 DNA: TGTGCCTGGAGTGTCCTACAGGGGGCCTACGAGCAGTACTTC
CDR3 protein: CAWSVLQGAYEQYF

V gene: TRBV30
J gene: TRBJ1-1
D gene: .
CDR3 length: 12
clone size: few
CDR3 DNA: TGTGCCTGGAGTGGTAGTTGGACTGAAGCTTTCTTT
CDR3 protein: CAWSGSWTEAFF

V gene: TRBV5-4
J gene: TRBJ2-5
D gene: TRBD2
CDR3 length: 15
clone size: .
CDR3 DNA: TGTGCCAGCAGCTTGCCCCCGGGGGGTGGAGAGACCCAGTACTTC
CDR3 protein: CASSLPPGGGETQYF

V gene: TRBV6-6
J gene: TRBJ2-2
D gene: .
CDR3 length: 14
clone size: .
CDR3 DNA: TGTGCCAGCAGCCACGGACAGTACACCGGGGAGCTGTTTTTT
CDR3 protein: CASSHGQYTGELFF

V gene: TRBV19
J gene: TRBJ2-1
D gene: TRBD2
CDR3 length: 16
clone size: few
CDR3 DNA: TGTGCCAGTAGGAGGGGTCTAGCGGGGCGCGCCAATGAGCAGTTCTTC
CDR3 protein: CASRRGLAGRANEQFF

V gene: TRBV19
J gene: TRBJ2-5
D gene: TRBD2
CDR3 length: 15
clone size: .
CDR3 DNA: TGTGCCAGTAGTATCGGACTAGCGGCGGAAGAGACCCAGTACTTC
CDR3 protein: CASSIGLAAEETQYF